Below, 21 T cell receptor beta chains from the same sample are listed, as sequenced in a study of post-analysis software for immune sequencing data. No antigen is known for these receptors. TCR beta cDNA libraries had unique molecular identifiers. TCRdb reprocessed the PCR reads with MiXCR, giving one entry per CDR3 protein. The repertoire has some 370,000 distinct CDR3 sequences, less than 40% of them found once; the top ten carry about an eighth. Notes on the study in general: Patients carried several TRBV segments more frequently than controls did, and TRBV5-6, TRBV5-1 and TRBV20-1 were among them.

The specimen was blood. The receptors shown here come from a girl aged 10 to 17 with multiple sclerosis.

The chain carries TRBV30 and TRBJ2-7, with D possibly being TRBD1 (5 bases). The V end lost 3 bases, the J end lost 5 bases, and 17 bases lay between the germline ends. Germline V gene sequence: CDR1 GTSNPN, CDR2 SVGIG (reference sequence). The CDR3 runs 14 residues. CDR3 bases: TGTGCCTGGAGCCAACGGTGGGGCAACCACGAGCAGTACTTC. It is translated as CAWSQRWGNHEQYF.

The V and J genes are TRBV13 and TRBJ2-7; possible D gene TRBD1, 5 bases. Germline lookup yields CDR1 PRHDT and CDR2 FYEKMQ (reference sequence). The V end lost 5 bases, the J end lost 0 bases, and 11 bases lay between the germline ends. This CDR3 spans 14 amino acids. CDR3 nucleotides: TGTGCCAGCAGCCCGCAGGGCAGCTCCTACGAGCAGTACTTC. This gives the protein CASSPQGSSYEQYF.

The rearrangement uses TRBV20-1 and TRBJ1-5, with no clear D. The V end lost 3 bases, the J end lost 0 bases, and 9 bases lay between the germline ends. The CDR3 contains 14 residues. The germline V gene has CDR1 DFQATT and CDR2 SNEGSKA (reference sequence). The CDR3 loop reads CSASVQYSNQPQHF. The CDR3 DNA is TGCAGTGCTAGCGTGCAGTATAGCAATCAGCCCCAGCATTTT.

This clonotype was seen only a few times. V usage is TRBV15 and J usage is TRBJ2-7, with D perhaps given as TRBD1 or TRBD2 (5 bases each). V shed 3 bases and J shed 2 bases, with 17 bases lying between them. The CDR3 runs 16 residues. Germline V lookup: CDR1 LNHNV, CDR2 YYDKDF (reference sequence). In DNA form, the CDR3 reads TGTGCCACCAGCAGGACCGGGACCGGCTCCCCCTACGAGCAGTACTTC. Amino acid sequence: CATSRTGTGSPYEQYF.

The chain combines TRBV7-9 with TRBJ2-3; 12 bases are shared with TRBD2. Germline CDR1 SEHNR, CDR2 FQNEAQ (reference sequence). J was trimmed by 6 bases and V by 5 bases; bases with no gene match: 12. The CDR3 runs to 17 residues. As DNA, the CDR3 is TGTGCCAGCAGCGCCCTACTAGCGGGGGGACCGGGGGATACGCAGTATTTT. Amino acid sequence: CASSALLAGGPGDTQYF.

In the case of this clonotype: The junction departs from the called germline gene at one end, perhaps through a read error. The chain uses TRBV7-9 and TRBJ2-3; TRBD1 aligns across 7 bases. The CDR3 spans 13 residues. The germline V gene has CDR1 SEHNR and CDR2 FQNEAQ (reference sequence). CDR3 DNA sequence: TGTGCCACCACGACAGGGAGCACAGATACGCAGAATTTT. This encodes CATTTGSTDTQNF.

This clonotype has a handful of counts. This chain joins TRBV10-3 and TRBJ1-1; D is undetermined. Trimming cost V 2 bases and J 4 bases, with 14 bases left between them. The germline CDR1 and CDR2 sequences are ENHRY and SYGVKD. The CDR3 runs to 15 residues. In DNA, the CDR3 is TGTGCCATCAGTGAGCGCAGGCGAGATATCACTGAAGCTTTCTTT. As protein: CAISERRRDITEAFF.

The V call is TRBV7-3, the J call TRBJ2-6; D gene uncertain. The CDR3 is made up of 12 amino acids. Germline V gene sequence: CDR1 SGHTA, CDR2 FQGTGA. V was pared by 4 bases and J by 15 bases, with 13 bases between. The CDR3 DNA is TGTGCCAGCAGCTCACTTCACGGGTCCCTGACTTTC. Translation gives CASSSLHGSLTF.

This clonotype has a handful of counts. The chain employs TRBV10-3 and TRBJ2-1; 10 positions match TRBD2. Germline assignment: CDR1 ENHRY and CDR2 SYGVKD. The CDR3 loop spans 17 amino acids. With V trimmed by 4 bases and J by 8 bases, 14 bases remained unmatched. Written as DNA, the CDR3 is TGTGCCATCAGTGCTTTATACCAGCGGGGGGGCCAGTATGAGCAGTTCTTC. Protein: CAISALYQRGGQYEQFF.

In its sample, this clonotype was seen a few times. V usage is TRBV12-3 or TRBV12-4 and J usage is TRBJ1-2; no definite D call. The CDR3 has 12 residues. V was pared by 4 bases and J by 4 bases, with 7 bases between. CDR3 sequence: CASSSRPYGYTF. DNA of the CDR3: TGTGCCAGCAGTTCACGCCCCTATGGCTACACCTTC.

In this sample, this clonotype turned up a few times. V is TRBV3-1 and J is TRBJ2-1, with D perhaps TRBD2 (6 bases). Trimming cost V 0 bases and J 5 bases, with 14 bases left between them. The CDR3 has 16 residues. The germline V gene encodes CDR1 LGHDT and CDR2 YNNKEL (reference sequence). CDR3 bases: TGTGCCAGCAGCCAAGAACCGGGACTTAAGAACAATGAGCAGTTCTTC. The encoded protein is CASSQEPGLKNNEQFF.

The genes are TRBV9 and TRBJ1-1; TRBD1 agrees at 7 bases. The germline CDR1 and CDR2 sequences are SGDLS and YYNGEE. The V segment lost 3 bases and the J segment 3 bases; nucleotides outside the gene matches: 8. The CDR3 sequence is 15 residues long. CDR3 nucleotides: TGTGCCAGCAGCGGTACAGGGACAGAATACACTGAAGCTTTCTTT. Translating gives CASSGTGTEYTEAFF.

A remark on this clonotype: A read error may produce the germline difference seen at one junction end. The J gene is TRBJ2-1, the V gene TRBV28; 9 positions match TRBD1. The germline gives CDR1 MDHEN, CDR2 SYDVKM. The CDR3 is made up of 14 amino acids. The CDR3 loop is CANSFGTGRNEQFF. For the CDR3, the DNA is TGTGCCAACAGTTTCGGGACAGGGAGGAATGAGCAGTTCTTC.

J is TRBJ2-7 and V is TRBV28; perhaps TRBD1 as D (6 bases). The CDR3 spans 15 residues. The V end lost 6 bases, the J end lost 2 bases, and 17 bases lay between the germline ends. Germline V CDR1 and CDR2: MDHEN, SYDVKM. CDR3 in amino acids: CASSRAGTPAYEQYV. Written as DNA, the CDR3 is TGTGCCAGCAGCCGTGCCGGGACACCTGCCTACGAGCAGTACGTC.

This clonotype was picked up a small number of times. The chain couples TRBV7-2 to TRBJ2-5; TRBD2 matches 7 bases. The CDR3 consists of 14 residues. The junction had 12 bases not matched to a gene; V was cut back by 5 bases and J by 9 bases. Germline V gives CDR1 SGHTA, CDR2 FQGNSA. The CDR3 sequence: CASSAGTTYGAQYF. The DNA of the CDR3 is TGTGCCAGCAGCGCCGGGACTACCTACGGAGCCCAGTACTTC.

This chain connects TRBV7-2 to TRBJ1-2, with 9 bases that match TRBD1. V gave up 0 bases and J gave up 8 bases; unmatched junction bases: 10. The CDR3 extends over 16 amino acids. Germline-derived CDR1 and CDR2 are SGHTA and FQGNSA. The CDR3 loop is CASSLAEPGTGNGYTF. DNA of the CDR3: TGTGCCAGCAGCTTAGCAGAACCCGGGACAGGGAACGGCTACACCTTC.

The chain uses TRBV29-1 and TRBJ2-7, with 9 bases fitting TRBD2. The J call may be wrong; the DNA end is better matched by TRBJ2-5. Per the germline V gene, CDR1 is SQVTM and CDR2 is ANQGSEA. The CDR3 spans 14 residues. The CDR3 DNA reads TGCAGCGTTGGCCTAGCGGGGAATTTCGGGACCCAGTACTTC. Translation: CSVGLAGNFGTQYF.

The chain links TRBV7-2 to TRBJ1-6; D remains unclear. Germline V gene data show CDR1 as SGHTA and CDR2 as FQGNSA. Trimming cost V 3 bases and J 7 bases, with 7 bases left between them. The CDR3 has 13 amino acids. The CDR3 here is CASSLPPNSPLHF. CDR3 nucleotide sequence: TGTGCCAGCAGCTTGCCTCCCAATTCACCCCTCCACTTT.

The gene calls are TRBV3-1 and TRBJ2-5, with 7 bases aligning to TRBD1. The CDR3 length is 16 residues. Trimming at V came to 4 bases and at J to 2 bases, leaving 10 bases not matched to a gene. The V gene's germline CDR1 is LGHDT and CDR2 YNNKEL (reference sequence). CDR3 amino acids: CASSLLGTVEQETQYF. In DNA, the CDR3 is TGTGCCAGCAGCCTTCTAGGGACAGTGGAGCAAGAGACCCAGTACTTC.

CDR3 DNA: TGTGCCAGCAGGGAGGGTCTCGAGCAGTACTTC. Amino acids: CASREGLEQYF. The chain is built from TRBV7-2 and TRBJ2-5; the D gene is possibly TRBD2 (6 bases). The better agreement between TRBJ2-7 and the DNA end casts doubt on the J call. Germline CDR1 SGHTA, CDR2 FQGNSA. The CDR3 runs to 11 residues.

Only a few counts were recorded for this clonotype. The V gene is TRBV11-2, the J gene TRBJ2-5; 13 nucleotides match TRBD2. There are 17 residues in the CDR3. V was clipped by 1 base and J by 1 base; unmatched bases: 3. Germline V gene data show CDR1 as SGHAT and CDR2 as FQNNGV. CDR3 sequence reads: CASSLGTSGGIQETQYF. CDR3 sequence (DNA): TGTGCCAGCAGCTTAGGGACTAGCGGGGGAATCCAAGAGACCCAGTACTTC.